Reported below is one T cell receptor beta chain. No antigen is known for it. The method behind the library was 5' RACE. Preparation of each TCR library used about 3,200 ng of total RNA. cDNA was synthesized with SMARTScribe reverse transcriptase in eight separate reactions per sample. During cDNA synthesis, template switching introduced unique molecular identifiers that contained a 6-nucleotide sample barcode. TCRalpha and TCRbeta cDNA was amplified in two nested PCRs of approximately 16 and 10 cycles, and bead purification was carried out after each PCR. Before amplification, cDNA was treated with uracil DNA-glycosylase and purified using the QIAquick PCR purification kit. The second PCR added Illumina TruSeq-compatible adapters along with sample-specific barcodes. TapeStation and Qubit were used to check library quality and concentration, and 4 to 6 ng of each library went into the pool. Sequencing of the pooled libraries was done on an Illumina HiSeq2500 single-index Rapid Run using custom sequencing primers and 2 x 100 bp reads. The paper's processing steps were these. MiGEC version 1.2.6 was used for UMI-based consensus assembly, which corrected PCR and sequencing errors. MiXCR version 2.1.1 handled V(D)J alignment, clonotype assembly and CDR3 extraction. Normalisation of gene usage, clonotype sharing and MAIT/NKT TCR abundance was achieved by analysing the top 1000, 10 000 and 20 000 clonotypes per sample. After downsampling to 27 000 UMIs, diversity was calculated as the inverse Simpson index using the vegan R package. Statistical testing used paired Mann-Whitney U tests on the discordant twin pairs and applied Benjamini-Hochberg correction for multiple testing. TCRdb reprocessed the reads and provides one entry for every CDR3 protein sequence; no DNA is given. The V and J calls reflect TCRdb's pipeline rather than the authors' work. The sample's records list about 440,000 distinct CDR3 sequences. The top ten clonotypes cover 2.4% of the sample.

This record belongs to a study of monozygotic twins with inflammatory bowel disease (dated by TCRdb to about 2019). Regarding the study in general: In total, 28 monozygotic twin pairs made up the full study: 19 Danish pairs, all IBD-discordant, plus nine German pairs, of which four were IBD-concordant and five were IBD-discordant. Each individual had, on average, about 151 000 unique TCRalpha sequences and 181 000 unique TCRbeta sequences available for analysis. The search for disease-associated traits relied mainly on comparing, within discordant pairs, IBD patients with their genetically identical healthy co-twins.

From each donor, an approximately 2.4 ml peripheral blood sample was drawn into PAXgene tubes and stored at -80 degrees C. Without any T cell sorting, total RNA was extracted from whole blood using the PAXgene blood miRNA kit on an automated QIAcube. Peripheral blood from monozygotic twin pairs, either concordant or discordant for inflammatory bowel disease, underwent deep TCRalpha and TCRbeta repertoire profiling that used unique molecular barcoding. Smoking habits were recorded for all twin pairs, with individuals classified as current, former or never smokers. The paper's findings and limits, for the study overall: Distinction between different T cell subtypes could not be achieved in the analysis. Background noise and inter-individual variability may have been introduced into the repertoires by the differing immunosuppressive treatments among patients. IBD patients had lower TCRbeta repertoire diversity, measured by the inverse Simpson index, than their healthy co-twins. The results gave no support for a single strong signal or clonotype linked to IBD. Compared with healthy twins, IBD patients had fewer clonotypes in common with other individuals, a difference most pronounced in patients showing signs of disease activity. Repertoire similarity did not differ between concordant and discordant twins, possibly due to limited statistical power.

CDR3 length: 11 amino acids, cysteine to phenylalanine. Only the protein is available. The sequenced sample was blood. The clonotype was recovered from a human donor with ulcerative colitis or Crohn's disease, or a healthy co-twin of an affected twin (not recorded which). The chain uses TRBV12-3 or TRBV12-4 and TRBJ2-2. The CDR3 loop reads CASSKSGELFF.